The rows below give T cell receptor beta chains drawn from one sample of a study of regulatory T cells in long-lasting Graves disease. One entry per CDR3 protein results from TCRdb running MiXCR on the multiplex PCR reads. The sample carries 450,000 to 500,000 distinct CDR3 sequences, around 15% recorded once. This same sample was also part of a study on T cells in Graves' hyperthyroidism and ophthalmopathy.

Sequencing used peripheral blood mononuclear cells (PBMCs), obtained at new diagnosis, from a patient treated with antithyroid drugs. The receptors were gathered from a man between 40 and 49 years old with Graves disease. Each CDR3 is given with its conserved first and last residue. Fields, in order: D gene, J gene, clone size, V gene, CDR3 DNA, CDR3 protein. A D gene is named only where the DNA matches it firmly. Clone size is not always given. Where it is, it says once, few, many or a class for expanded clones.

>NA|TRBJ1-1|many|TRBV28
TGTGCCAGCAGTCCCCCCAGGGACCGATCGAGAGCTTTCTTT
CASSPPRDRSRAFF
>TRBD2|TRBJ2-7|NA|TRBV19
TGTGCCAGTACCCCGGGACTAGGGCCCTCCGAGAAGTACTTC
CASTPGLGPSEKYF
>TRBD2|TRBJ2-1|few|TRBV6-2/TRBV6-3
TGTGCCAGCAGTTACGCGATAAGCGGGAGGGGGGGGGAGTCCAATGAGCAGTTCTTC
CASSYAISGRGGESNEQFF
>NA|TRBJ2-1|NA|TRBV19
TGTGCCAGTAGTACCCTCAGGGAGTCCAGGAGGAATGAGCAGTTCTTC
CASSTLRESRRNEQFF
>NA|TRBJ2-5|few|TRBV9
TGTGCCAGAGCGGAGATGAGAGAGACCCAGTACTTC
CARAEMRETQYF
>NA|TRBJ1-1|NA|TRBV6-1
TGTGCCAGCAGTGAAGGGCAAGGTTTTGCAGCTTTCTTT
CASSEGQGFAAFF
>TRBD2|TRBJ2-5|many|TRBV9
TGTGCCAGCAGCGTAGGGGTAGCGGGAGAGACCCAGTACTTC
CASSVGVAGETQYF
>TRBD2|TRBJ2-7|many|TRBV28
TGTGCCAGCAACCGAGGGACTAGCGTTACCTACGAGCAGTACTTC
CASNRGTSVTYEQYF
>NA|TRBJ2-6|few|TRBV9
TGTGCCAGCAGCGCCCAGGGCTCTGGGGCCAACGTCCTGACTTTC
CASSAQGSGANVLTF
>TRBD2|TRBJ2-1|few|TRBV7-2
TGTGCCAGCACCCCGCAGGGGCTAGCGGGATTGAGCTCCTACAATGAGCAGTTCTTC
CASTPQGLAGLSSYNEQFF